This T cell receptor (beta chain) was recovered during a study of esophageal squamous cell carcinoma under preoperative chemotherapy. Study findings and constraints: After paclitaxel-nedaplatin, abundant clones were more likely to contract than amplify.

For this clonotype: The antigen is not known.

Germline CDR1 SQVTM, CDR2 ANQGSEA. The CDR3 contains 13 residues. Trimming removed 3 bases from V and 2 bases from J, with 10 bases in between. The time point here: after preoperative PTX-NDP chemotherapy. MiXCR was run by TCRdb on the PCR reads, yielding one entry per CDR3 protein. The sample has around 30,000 distinct CDR3 sequences, around 50% seen once. The chain recombines TRBV29-1 with TRBJ1-2; TRBD1 is a possible D gene (5 bases). This TCR came from a human donor with esophageal squamous cell carcinoma. The donor label of this sample is uncertain. This material was obtained from a patient given preoperative chemotherapy. For the CDR3, the DNA is TGCAGCGTTGACACGGGACTCAACTATGGCTACACCTTC. It codes for CSVDTGLNYGYTF.